The entry that follows covers one T cell receptor beta chain sequence. Its antigen specificity is not known. This sample was included in a study of T cells expressing NK-cell markers (dated by TCRdb to 2018 to 2020). For the study in its entirety: Under 10 donors provided sorted CD3+CD56+NKG2C+, CD3+CD56+NKG2C- and CD3+CD56-NKG2C+ T-cell subsets, whose TCR beta-chain repertoires were profiled. Illumina HiSeq 2000/2500, MiSeq or NextSeq was used to sequence libraries as 2 x 150 bp reads. Among the eight sequenced donors, seven were HCMV-seropositive and one was HCMV-seronegative. Randomly selected healthy volunteers, three men and five women, were used as the eight sequenced donors.

A commercial ELISA kit detecting HCMV-specific IgG in serum was used to determine HCMV serostatus. Ficoll density gradient centrifugation was used to isolate peripheral blood mononuclear cells from blood. General study outcomes and caveats: For more than 5 donors, the dominant CD3+CD56+NKG2C+ clonotypes were among the top 10 CD8+ clonotypes and accounted for roughly 1.0-8% of CD8+ T cells. Whether the expanded NKG2C-expressing T cell clones were specific for HCMV antigens remained unclear. Those dominant clonotypes were again the most abundant among CD3+CD56-NKG2C+ cells in a few donors, at about 25-60.1%.

Reads for this sample came from an Illumina HiSeq 2000. TCR beta cDNA libraries were prepared using 5'RACE template switching, which introduced a universal primer site and unique molecular identifiers. cDNA synthesis was primed from the TCR beta constant segment and was followed by two successive PCR amplification steps. Concerning the study's data processing: MIGEC handled demultiplexing of the reads and grouping by UMI, while MiTCR was used to assemble and quantify clonotypes. To exclude erroneous sequences, only TCR cDNA sequences supported by at least two reads were retained. The tcR package was used for downstream repertoire analysis, and clonotypes were matched across fractions by CDR3 nucleotide sequence plus V segment. VDJmatch was used to annotate antigen specificity against VDJdb, with one amino acid substitution in CDR3 allowed. Following reprocessing of the reads by TCRdb, the data hold one row per CDR3 protein sequence and no DNA is available. It is TCRdb's table, rather than the study itself, that gives the V and J calls and clone size. The sample has about 390,000 distinct CDR3 sequences on record. The leading ten clones occupy about 10% of the sample.

According to the germline V gene, CDR1 reads SGHAT and CDR2 reads FQNNGV. Including cysteine and phenylalanine, the CDR3 has 14 amino acids. There is no recorded DNA. Source material: blood T cells: a sorted CD56 or NKG2C T cell subset, CD4+ or CD8+ T cells, or bulk PBMC T cells (not recorded which). This sequence uses TRBV11-2 and TRBJ2-1; TCRdb reports TRBD2, a call that lacks DNA to check it against. This receptor was identified in a woman aged 45-65 years in good health. Donor details come from another sample of the same person, matched by shared clones. The CDR3 protein is CASARQEVYNEQFF.